Each of the 31 T cell receptor beta chains below was sequenced from the same sample in a study of cytomegalovirus exposure and HLA in healthy donors. Researchers ran the PCR with 60 Vbeta and 13 Jbeta primers. Assay: immunoSEQ multiplex PCR; the TCRdb copy retains only in-frame clones and omits some. The data hold some 110,000 clones, with approximately 70% observed a single time. The sequenced sample consisted of PBMCs. These TCRs come from a woman younger than 45 in good health and CMV-seronegative.

This clone came up a few times. V and J are TRBV19 and TRBJ1-2, with 7 bases matching TRBD1. The CDR3 has 15 residues. CDR1 and CDR2 (germline): LNHDA, SQIVND (reference sequence). J lost 4 bases, V lost 3 bases, and 8 bases had no gene match. This chain's CDR3 is CASSIGRGQFYGYTF. For the CDR3, the DNA is TGTGCCAGTAGTATCGGGAGGGGGCAGTTCTATGGCTACACCTTC. The entire variable domain, with the rest obtained from reference TRBV19 and TRBJ1-2, is as follows: DGGITQSPKYLFRKEGQNVTLSCEQNLNHDAMYWYRQDPGQGLRLIYYSQIVNDFQKGDIAEGYSVSREKKESFPLTVTSAQKNPTAFYLCASSIGRGQFYGYTFGSGTRLTVV.

V usage is TRBV29-1 and J usage is TRBJ2-3; D remains ambiguous. Germline CDR1 is SQVTM and CDR2 is ANQGSEA. The length of the CDR3 is 14 residues. V lost 5 bases and J 0 bases, leaving 12 bases between the germline ends. The CDR3 bases are TGCAGCGTTCGTCCCGGTTCTAGCACAGATACGCAGTATTTT. This codes for CSVRPGSSTDTQYF.

The chain is built from TRBV18 and TRBJ1-1; weak D call: TRBD1 (6 bases). The V end lost 11 bases, the J end lost 1 base, and 26 bases lay between the germline ends. The V gene's germline CDR1 is KGHSH and CDR2 LQKENI. This CDR3 is 17 amino acids long. Written as DNA, the CDR3 is TGTGCCGCGTTAGGTGGACTAGGGGGGGCGAAGAACACTGAAGCTTTCTTT. Residues: CAALGGLGGAKNTEAFF.

The rearrangement links TRBV27 to TRBJ2-1; D is possibly TRBD1 (6 bases). The CDR3 runs 15 residues. The germline V gene encodes CDR1 MNHEY and CDR2 SMNVEV (reference sequence). V lost 2 bases and J 6 bases, leaving 14 bases between the germline ends. CDR3 coding DNA: TGTGCCAGCAGTTTAGCGGCAGGGGATGGCAATGAGCAGTTCTTC. It encodes CASSLAAGDGNEQFF.

The DNA of the CDR3 is TGTGCCAGCAGTGAGGGGGGCGGGAGCACTGAAGCTTTCTTT. This sequence encodes CASSEGGGSTEAFF. The rearrangement uses TRBV6-4 and TRBJ1-1; possibly TRBD1 for D (6 bases). V lost 3 bases to trimming and J lost 4 bases, with 12 bases between them. Germline V gives CDR1 MRHNA, CDR2 SNTAGT. The CDR3 loop spans 14 amino acids.

The chain has TRBV7-6 and TRBJ2-2, with 7 nucleotides matching TRBD1. The germline gives CDR1 SGHVS, CDR2 FNYEAQ. This CDR3 comprises 13 residues. The V and J ends lost 7 bases and 4 bases, in that order; junction bases with no gene match: 3. The CDR3 coding sequence is TGTGCCAGCACAGGGGGTAGCACCGGGGAGCTGTTTTTT. Its protein is CASTGGSTGELFF. The entire variable domain, with the rest obtained from reference TRBV7-6 and TRBJ2-2, is as follows: GAGVSQSPRYKVTKRGQDVALRCDPISGHVSLYWYRQALGQGPEFLTYFNYEAQQDKSGLPNDRFSAERPEGSISTLTIQRTEQRDSAMYRCASTGGSTGELFFGEGSRLTVL.

The sample holds one count of this clone. This chain joins TRBV5-1 and TRBJ1-1; a weak D match, TRBD1 (6 bases). Germline V gene sequence: CDR1 SGHRS, CDR2 YFSETQ. Trimming removed 0 bases at V and 5 bases at J, with 8 bases between. The CDR3 has 13 amino acids. This CDR3 is CASSLVDRTEAFF. In DNA, the CDR3 is TGCGCCAGCAGCTTGGTAGACAGGACTGAAGCTTTCTTT.

The chain recombines TRBV7-2 with TRBJ1-5, with D possibly matching TRBD1 (5 bases). Deletions cut 0 bases from V and 2 bases from J, with 14 bases between. Germline lookup yields CDR1 SGHTA and CDR2 FQGNSA. This CDR3 region has 17 residues. The CDR3 loop reads CASSLAVWGAGNQPQHF. CDR3 nucleotide sequence: TGTGCCAGCAGCTTAGCCGTATGGGGCGCGGGCAATCAGCCCCAGCATTTT.

This chain links TRBV18 with TRBJ1-1, with 8 nucleotides matching TRBD1. Germline assignment: CDR1 KGHSH and CDR2 LQKENI. J was trimmed by 4 bases and V by 1 base; bases with no gene match: 8. The CDR3 is made up of 16 amino acids. CDR3 in amino acids: CASSPRSTGGGTEAFF. CDR3 nucleotide sequence: TGTGCCAGCTCACCACGATCCACAGGGGGTGGCACTGAAGCTTTCTTT.

This chain uses TRBV2 with TRBJ1-1; the D gene is possibly TRBD1 (5 bases). The CDR3 runs 14 residues. Trimming took 7 bases from V and 3 from J, leaving 15 bases between them. Per germline, CDR1 SNHLY and CDR2 FYNNEI. The CDR3 nucleotides read TGTGCCAGCACCAGACAGACAGAATACACTGAAGCTTTCTTT. Translating it yields CASTRQTEYTEAFF.

In nucleotides, the CDR3 is TGCGCCAGCAGCTCATTACAGGGGATGGCTGAAGCTTTCTTT. Translation gives CASSSLQGMAEAFF. V usage is TRBV5-1 and J usage is TRBJ1-1; 7 positions agree with TRBD1. Germline V lookup: CDR1 SGHRS, CDR2 YFSETQ. This CDR3 is built from 14 residues. V shed 3 bases, J shed 6 bases, and the junction held 8 bases outside the gene matches.

The chain combines TRBV18 with TRBJ2-3; 7 positions match TRBD2. The CDR3 spans 12 residues. Looked up from germline, CDR1 is KGHSH and CDR2 is LQKENI. The CDR3 loop reads CVSAGTTDTQYF. The DNA for the CDR3 is TGTGTATCAGCGGGAACCACAGATACGCAGTATTTT. Looking up the rest from reference TRBV18 and TRBJ2-3 gives the full variable domain: NAGVMQNPRHLVRRRGQEARLRCSPMKGHSHVYWYRQLPEEGLKFMVYLQKENIIDESGMPKERFSAEFPKEGPSILRIQQVVRGDSAAYFCVSAGTTDTQYFGPGTRLTVL.

Remarks on this clone: The sample has other DNA sequences that encode this CDR3 too. The chain links TRBV7-9 to TRBJ2-5; maybe TRBD1 (6 bases). Germline V gives CDR1 SEHNR, CDR2 FQNEAQ (reference sequence). Between the trimmed V and J ends, which lost 0 bases and 5 bases, there was a span of 10 bases. The CDR3 covers 14 residues. CDR3 in amino acids: CASSLAGAGETQYF. The CDR3 DNA is TGTGCCAGCAGCTTAGCGGGGGCGGGTGAGACCCAGTACTTC.

In this sample, this clone turned up once. This sequence joins TRBV29-1 and TRBJ1-2, with 7 nucleotides matching TRBD1. Per germline, CDR1 SQVTM and CDR2 ANQGSEA. The CDR3 consists of 12 residues. The V gene end was trimmed by 7 bases and the J gene end by 4 bases; junction bases not matched to a gene: 6. CDR3 residues: CSAGRQGYGYTF. The CDR3, as DNA: TGCAGCGCGGGGAGACAGGGCTATGGCTACACCTTC.

The chain couples TRBV7-7 to TRBJ2-3; 7 positions match TRBD2. The V gene end was trimmed by 1 base and the J gene end by 5 bases; junction bases not matched to a gene: 3. This CDR3 comprises 14 residues. The germline V gene has CDR1 SSHAT and CDR2 FNYEAQ (reference sequence). CDR3 region: CASSLGEGLDTQYF. The CDR3, as DNA: TGTGCCAGCAGCTTAGGGGAGGGCCTAGATACGCAGTATTTT.

J is TRBJ1-5 and V is TRBV30; 10 bases match TRBD1. Germline V gene data show CDR1 as GTSNPN and CDR2 as SVGIG (reference sequence). The CDR3 has 14 residues. V lost 3 bases to trimming and J lost 7 bases; unmatched junction nucleotides: 6. The CDR3 sequence is CAWSAGQGRQPQHF. CDR3 nucleotides: TGTGCCTGGAGCGCGGGACAGGGGCGCCAGCCCCAGCATTTT.

The chain couples TRBV6-6 to TRBJ2-1, with TRBD2 matching over 14 bases. The CDR3 has 15 amino acids. Germline values: CDR1 MNHNY, CDR2 SVGAGI (reference sequence). V shed 2 bases, J shed 9 bases, and the junction held 3 bases outside the gene matches. The CDR3 is CASSYTGLAGAEQFF. In DNA, the CDR3 is TGTGCCAGCAGTTACACGGGACTAGCGGGAGCTGAGCAGTTCTTC.

The gene calls are TRBV29-1 and TRBJ2-6; D remains unclear. Looked up from germline, CDR1 is SQVTM and CDR2 is ANQGSEA. The CDR3 is made up of 14 amino acids. Trimming pared 4 bases from V and 2 bases from J, leaving 9 bases between. Written as DNA, the CDR3 is TGCAGCGTTGGATCTGCGGCTGGGGCCAACGTCCTGACTTTC. Translated: CSVGSAAGANVLTF.

The chain is built from TRBV10-3 and TRBJ1-1, with TRBD1 matching over 9 bases. The junction had 14 bases not matched to a gene; V was cut back by 5 bases and J by 10 bases. Germline values: CDR1 ENHRY, CDR2 SYGVKD. This CDR3 contains 15 residues. The CDR3 bases are TGTGCCATCAGTTCACCCACCCAAAGACAGGGGGTAGCTTTCTTT. It codes for CAISSPTQRQGVAFF.

The CDR3 loop reads CASSLEAGKTSPLHF. CDR3 in DNA: TGTGCCAGCAGCTTAGAGGCAGGGAAGACTTCACCCCTCCACTTT. The chain joins TRBV7-2 to TRBJ1-6; TRBD1 might be the D (5 bases). V shed 1 base and J shed 9 bases, with 13 bases lying between them. The length of the CDR3 is 15 residues. CDR1 SGHTA and CDR2 FQGNSA come from the germline V gene.

The chain employs TRBV29-1 and TRBJ1-1, with 7 bases matching TRBD1. The germline V gene has CDR1 SQVTM and CDR2 ANQGSEA. Trimming took 4 bases from V and 1 from J; bases not matched to a gene: 6. The CDR3 is made up of 14 amino acids. The CDR3: CSVGQGPSNTEAFF. Here the CDR3 DNA reads TGCAGCGTTGGACAGGGACCCTCGAACACTGAAGCTTTCTTT.

V usage is TRBV2 and J usage is TRBJ1-4, with D unclear. This CDR3 region has 15 residues. The ends were cut back, 4 bases at V and 3 bases at J, with 12 bases in the middle. Germline values: CDR1 SNHLY, CDR2 FYNNEI. The CDR3 DNA reads TGTGCCAGCAGTGGTACCGGGGTGGCTAATGAAAAACTGTTTTTT. Amino acid sequence: CASSGTGVANEKLFF. Complete variable domain (other parts from reference TRBV2 and TRBJ1-4): EPEVTQTPSHQVTQMGQEVILRCVPISNHLYFYWYRQILGQKVEFLVSFYNNEISEKSEIFDDQFSVERPDGSNFTLKIRSTKLEDSAMYFCASSGTGVANEKLFFGSGTQLSVL.

The genes are TRBV5-1 and TRBJ1-2, with a weak D call TRBD1 (6 bases). V lost 7 bases and J 0 bases, leaving 10 bases between the germline ends. The germline V gene encodes CDR1 SGHRS and CDR2 YFSETQ. The CDR3 runs to 13 residues. CDR3 DNA: TGCGCCAGCTCGGACAGCCCTAACTATGGCTACACCTTC. Translation gives CASSDSPNYGYTF. Based on the CDR3 plus reference TRBV5-1 and TRBJ1-2, the full variable domain is KAGVTQTPRYLIKTRGQQVTLSCSPISGHRSVSWYQQTPGQGLQFLFEYFSETQRNKGNFPGRFSGRQFSNSRSEMNVSTLELGDSALYLCASSDSPNYGYTFGSGTRLTVV.

The chain has TRBV2 and TRBJ1-2; D may be TRBD1 (6 bases). V was trimmed by 0 bases and J by 4 bases, leaving 12 bases between them. There are 15 residues in the CDR3. The germline V gene has CDR1 SNHLY and CDR2 FYNNEI. The CDR3 region has the DNA TGTGCCAGCAGTGAAGCGTCAGGGGCCTTCTATGGCTACACCTTC. As protein: CASSEASGAFYGYTF. Using reference TRBV2 and TRBJ1-2 for the parts outside the CDR3, the full variable domain is EPEVTQTPSHQVTQMGQEVILRCVPISNHLYFYWYRQILGQKVEFLVSFYNNEISEKSEIFDDQFSVERPDGSNFTLKIRSTKLEDSAMYFCASSEASGAFYGYTFGSGTRLTVV.

V usage is TRBV5-1 and J usage is TRBJ1-6, with a weak D call TRBD1 (6 bases). Trimming took 2 bases from V and 14 from J, leaving 20 bases between them. The CDR3 contains 15 residues. Germline V lookup: CDR1 SGHRS, CDR2 YFSETQ. The CDR3 DNA reads TGCGCCAGCAGCTTAGGTTCAGGGGCTACCCGATCCCTCCACTTT. This codes for CASSLGSGATRSLHF.

V and J are TRBV21-1 and TRBJ1-1; the tabulated D call, TRBD1, remains unverified against the DNA. TRBV21-1 is given as a pseudogene. The CDR3 is 14 residues long. CDR3 amino acids: CASSKRSGAPPAFF. The CDR3 nucleotides read TGTGCCAGCAGCAAACGATCAGGGGCCCCGCCAGCTTTCTTT.

This clone was detected only a few times. V gene TRBV6-1 combines with J gene TRBJ2-6; D gene ambiguous. The CDR3 covers 13 residues. CDR1 and CDR2 from the germline V gene are MNHNS and SASEGT. The V and J ends lost 3 bases and 2 bases respectively, with 2 bases between them. The CDR3 DNA follows: TGTGCCAGCAGTGATACTGGGGCCAACGTCCTGACTTTC. This codes for CASSDTGANVLTF.

J is TRBJ1-3 and V is TRBV7-9; D unresolved. Trimming left V 1 base short and J 1 base short, with 8 bases between. CDR3 size: 15 residues. The V gene's germline CDR1 is SEHNR and CDR2 FQNEAQ (reference sequence). CDR3 in DNA: TGTGCCAGCAGCTTAGGGCCGCCGTCTGGAAACACCATATATTTT. This codes for CASSLGPPSGNTIYF.

The chain employs TRBV6-5 and TRBJ1-3; the D gene is possibly TRBD1 (5 bases). The V and J ends lost 0 bases and 4 bases respectively, with 10 bases between them. CDR1 and CDR2 from the germline V gene are MNHEY and SVGAGI. The CDR3 is 15 amino acids. CDR3 DNA: TGTGCCAGCAGTTACTCGCCAGGGCTCGGAAACACCATATATTTT. As protein: CASSYSPGLGNTIYF.

V is TRBV30 and J is TRBJ1-2, with D tentatively TRBD1 (6 bases). CDR1 and CDR2 from the germline V gene are GTSNPN and SVGIG (reference sequence). Deletions cut 5 bases from V and 5 bases from J, with 15 bases between. The length of the CDR3 is 13 residues. The CDR3 region has the DNA TGTGCCTGGTCCCCAGCAGGGGAATATGGCTACACCTTC. This encodes CAWSPAGEYGYTF.

This chain uses TRBV27 with TRBJ1-1; D gene uncertain. Germline CDR1 MNHEY, CDR2 SMNVEV (reference sequence). The CDR3 extends over 11 amino acids. Trimming pared 7 bases from V and 6 bases from J, leaving 9 bases between. Here the CDR3 reads CASKMGAEAFF. CDR3 in DNA: TGTGCCAGCAAAATGGGAGCTGAAGCTTTCTTT.